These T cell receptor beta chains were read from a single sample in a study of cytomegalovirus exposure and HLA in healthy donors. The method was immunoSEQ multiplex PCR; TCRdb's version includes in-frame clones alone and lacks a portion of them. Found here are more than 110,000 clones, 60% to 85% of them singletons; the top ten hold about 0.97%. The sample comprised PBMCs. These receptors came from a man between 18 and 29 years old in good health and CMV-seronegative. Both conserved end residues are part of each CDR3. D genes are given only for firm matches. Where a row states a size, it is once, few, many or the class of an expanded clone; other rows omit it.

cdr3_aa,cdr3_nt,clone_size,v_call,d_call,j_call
CALAAGGGNEQFF,TGTGCCTTAGCGGCAGGGGGCGGGAATGAGCAGTTCTTC,NA,TRBV10-3,TRBD1,TRBJ2-1
CASSAARVGTEAFF,TGTGCCAGTAGTGCAGCCAGGGTCGGCACTGAAGCTTTCTTT,NA,TRBV19,NA,TRBJ1-1
CASSLRQNQPQHF,TGTGCCAGCAGCCTAAGACAGAATCAGCCCCAGCATTTT,NA,TRBV7-8,NA,TRBJ1-5
CASSQDRSGEQYF,TGTGCCAGCAGCCAAGATCGATCGGGCGAGCAGTACTTC,once,TRBV4-2,NA,TRBJ2-7
CAWSGTSSTYEQYF,TGTGCCTGGAGTGGGACTAGTTCTACCTACGAGCAGTACTTC,NA,TRBV30,TRBD2,TRBJ2-7
CAIRPYGETQYF,TGTGCCATAAGGCCTTACGGGGAGACCCAGTACTTC,NA,TRBV2,NA,TRBJ2-5
CSVDQYRGGYGYTF,TGCAGCGTTGATCAATATAGGGGTGGATATGGCTACACCTTC,NA,TRBV29-1,NA,TRBJ1-2
CASIAGGSNYEQYF,TGTGCCAGCATAGCGGGGGGCTCGAACTACGAGCAGTACTTC,NA,TRBV2,TRBD2,TRBJ2-7
CASSAKGLAGYNEQFF,TGTGCCAGCAGCGCAAAGGGACTAGCGGGGTACAATGAGCAGTTCTTC,NA,TRBV9,TRBD2,TRBJ2-1
CASSQDGTGVDEQYF,TGCGCCAGCAGCCAAGACGGGACAGGGGTCGACGAGCAGTACTTC,NA,TRBV4-3,TRBD1,TRBJ2-7
CASRVSGGAPNEQFF,TGCGCCAGCAGAGTATCAGGGGGCGCCCCAAATGAGCAGTTCTTC,once,TRBV5-1,TRBD1,TRBJ2-1
CAWDRQGAYNEKLFF,TGTGCCTGGGACAGGCAGGGGGCCTATAATGAAAAACTGTTTTTT,NA,TRBV2,TRBD1,TRBJ1-4
CSSSPRLAGGRTDTQYF,TGTTCCAGCAGTCCAAGACTAGCGGGGGGCCGCACAGATACGCAGTATTTT,NA,TRBV7-9,TRBD2,TRBJ2-3
CASSTTPGQGANIQYF,TGTGCCAGCTCAACTACACCGGGACAGGGGGCAAACATTCAGTACTTC,NA,TRBV18,TRBD1,TRBJ2-4
CASSLGGSGYTF,TGTGCCAGCAGCTTAGGAGGGTCCGGCTACACCTTC,NA,TRBV11-2,NA,TRBJ1-2
CASSQDATATNEKLFF,TGCGCCAGCAGCCAGGACGCGACAGCAACTAATGAAAAACTGTTTTTT,few,TRBV4-3,NA,TRBJ1-4
CASSIGGLTEAFF,TGTGCCAGTAGTATCGGGGGTTTAACTGAAGCTTTCTTT,NA,TRBV19,NA,TRBJ1-1
CASSENAVWTANTGELFF,TGTGCCAGCAGTGAAAATGCAGTATGGACAGCGAACACCGGGGAGCTGTTTTTT,NA,TRBV2,NA,TRBJ2-2
CASSQSPGQGFEKLFF,TGCGCCAGCAGCCAATCACCGGGACAGGGGTTTGAAAAACTGTTTTTT,NA,TRBV4-3,TRBD1,TRBJ1-4
CASRSTGASNQPQHF,TGTGCCAGCAGATCCACAGGGGCCAGCAATCAGCCCCAGCATTTT,NA,TRBV2,TRBD1,TRBJ1-5
CASTEEGRLLNTEAFF,TGTGCCAGCACTGAGGAGGGGCGACTACTGAACACTGAAGCTTTCTTT,NA,TRBV6-1,NA,TRBJ1-1
CASSLTALLNSPLHF,TGTGCCAGCAGCTTGACAGCGCTCCTCAATTCACCCCTCCACTTT,NA,TRBV7-9,NA,TRBJ1-6